The present TCR beta chain was sequenced within a study of blood T cell repertoires in COVID-19. About the research overall: The study drew acute and convalescent COVID-19 samples from the United States, Italy and Spain. Nucleic acid was either cDNA or gDNA, and it came from T cells, B-cell-depleted T cells, or PBMCs.

The CDR3 extends over 14 amino acids. The germline CDR1 and CDR2 sequences are SQVTM and ANQGSEA. J gave up 8 bases and V 4 bases, and 11 bases lay outside the gene matches. Per the authors' pipeline: Scientists estimated how many nucleated cells there were by amplifying reference gene primers. Clones were sequenced by immunoSEQ multiplex PCR, and TCRdb holds only the in-frame ones, with some missing. That table gives V, J and clone size, and the DNA gave D and trimming. This table holds some 220,000 clones, 70% to 90% found once. Seattle's cohort entered during active infection and was followed longitudinally.

The source is a woman aged 70-85 years with COVID-19, enrolled during active disease. V and J are TRBV29-1 and TRBJ2-1; 7 nucleotides align to TRBD2. The sequenced sample consisted of peripheral blood. The DNA of the CDR3 is TGCAGCGTTGCTTCGACTAGCCCGACCCATGAGCAGTTCTTC. Protein: CSVASTSPTHEQFF.